The clone carrying this T cell receptor (beta chain) was seen just once. Its antigen is unidentified. Produced via immunoSEQ multiplex PCR; TCRdb's table is partial and in-frame only. This table has about 34,000 clones, approximately 87% appearing once. This sample was included in a study of a mutant IDH1 vaccine in newly diagnosed glioma. At the level of the study: Of the patients given treatment, roughly 60% were male and approximately 40% were female, and a mean age of roughly 40 years was recorded. Patients' prior therapy spanned radiotherapy, temozolomide, or both; most underwent both. General study results and limits: Any relationship between pseudoprogression and changes in top peripheral T cell clonotypes seemed absent.

As for time point: week 47, end of study. Topical imiquimod accompanied each vaccine dose, which consisted of 300 ug of mutant IDH1 20-mer peptide. Vaccinations, eight in total, occurred in weeks 1, 3, 5, 7, 11, 15, 19, 23. The source is a woman in her 30s with glioma. The sequencing used PBMCs, collected from a glioma patient whose treatment included an IDH1 peptide vaccine.

This CDR3 reads CSVARVSSYNEQFF. For the CDR3, the DNA is TGCAGCGTTGCCAGAGTGAGCTCCTACAATGAGCAGTTCTTC. V usage is TRBV29-1 and J usage is TRBJ2-1; D ambiguous. The V gene's germline CDR1 is SQVTM and CDR2 ANQGSEA. Trimming removed 4 bases at V and 0 bases at J, with 10 bases between. There are 14 residues in the CDR3.